This entry lists 27 T cell receptor beta chains sequenced from one sample in a study of blood T cells in healthy people across ages. Then a second PCR, running roughly 6 to 11 cycles, was carried out with a sample-barcoded 5' primer and a J-beta primer mix. TCRdb fed the 5' RACE reads into MiXCR, producing one record per CDR3 protein. The sample carries hundreds of thousands of distinct CDR3 sequences, 60% to 80% recorded once. The sequencing input was blood. These receptors all come from a man aged 25-45 years in good health.

In its sample, this clonotype was seen a few times. The rearrangement uses TRBV25-1 and TRBJ2-3, with 8 bases matching TRBD2. V shed 6 bases and J 2 bases; nucleotides not matched to a gene: 13. In germline, CDR1 is MGHDK, CDR2 SYGVNS. CDR3 length equals 17 residues. The CDR3 DNA follows: TGTGCCAGCAGAAGCCGTGACGGGGGGGGCTTCACAGATACGCAGTATTTT. The encoded protein is CASRSRDGGGFTDTQYF.

The chain employs TRBV5-1 and TRBJ2-7; D may be TRBD1 (6 bases). CDR1 is SGHRS and CDR2 is YFSETQ in the germline V gene. The V gene lost 0 bases and the J gene lost 0 bases, with 16 bases spanning the gap. The length of the CDR3 is 17 residues. In nucleotides, the CDR3 is TGCGCCAGCAGCTTGGGGGGGCCGGTCCTCCCCTCCTACGAGCAGTACTTC. Its translation: CASSLGGPVLPSYEQYF.

The gene calls are TRBV5-1 and TRBJ2-3; D is perhaps TRBD1 or TRBD2 (5 bases each). This CDR3 contains 15 residues. With 4 bases removed from V and 4 bases from J, the gap between germline ends came to 16 bases. Germline values: CDR1 SGHRS, CDR2 YFSETQ. The CDR3 loop reads CASSDIRDPADTQYF. The CDR3 nucleotides read TGCGCCAGCAGCGACATCCGGGACCCCGCAGATACGCAGTATTTT.

The chain is built from TRBV11-2 and TRBJ2-1, with TRBD1 matching over 12 bases. The V segment lost 1 base and the J segment 1 base; nucleotides outside the gene matches: 11. The germline V gene has CDR1 SGHAT and CDR2 FQNNGV. There are 20 residues in the CDR3. Here the CDR3 DNA reads TGTGCCAGCAGCTTAGCTCCACCGGGACAGGGGGCGCGATCCTACAATGAGCAGTTCTTC. Translated: CASSLAPPGQGARSYNEQFF.

Here the CDR3 reads CASSQEERYNEQFF. The CDR3 DNA sequence: TGTGCCAGCAGCCAAGAAGAGCGGTACAATGAGCAGTTCTTC. The chain links TRBV3-1 to TRBJ2-1; D perhaps matches TRBD2 (5 bases). Germline-derived CDR1 and CDR2 are LGHDT and YNNKEL (reference sequence). The CDR3 covers 14 residues. V lost 0 bases, J lost 4 bases, and 7 bases lay in between.

In DNA, the CDR3 is TGTGCCAGCAGCTTAGCGCCAGGGGCCCCAGATACGCAGTATTTT. It codes for CASSLAPGAPDTQYF. This chain connects TRBV7-3 to TRBJ2-3; possibly TRBD1 for D (6 bases). CDR1 and CDR2 from the germline V gene are SGHTA and FQGTGA. CDR3 length: 15 amino acids. V was clipped by 2 bases and J by 4 bases, with 13 bases between them.

On this clonotype itself: Relative to the germline gene, one junction end is altered; a read error may explain this. The chain links TRBV20-1 to TRBJ2-3; 7 positions match TRBD2. Looked up from germline, CDR1 is DFQATT and CDR2 is SNEGSKA (reference sequence). CDR3 length: 16 residues. CDR3 sequence reads: CSAEIRSGGGTDTLYF. The CDR3 nucleotides are TGCAGTGCTGAGATAAGATCGGGGGGTGGCACAGATACGCTGTATTTT.

There are a few counts of this clonotype. The CDR3 DNA is TGTGCCAGCAGTTATTACGTCGGGTCTACTAGCACAGATACGCAGTATTTT. This encodes CASSYYVGSTSTDTQYF. The gene calls are TRBV6-6 and TRBJ2-3; no reliable D call. Trimming cost V 3 bases and J 0 bases, with 16 bases left between them. This CDR3 is built from 17 residues. Germline V gene lookup returns CDR1 MNHNY and CDR2 SVGAGI (reference sequence).

The V gene is TRBV9, the J gene TRBJ2-6; D gene unclear. The germline V gene has CDR1 SGDLS and CDR2 YYNGEE. The CDR3 covers 17 residues. Trimming removed 0 bases at V and 1 base at J, with 11 bases between. CDR3 nucleotide sequence: TGTGCCAGCAGCGTAGATCATAGTCCTTCTGGGGCCAACGTCCTGACTTTC. Its protein is CASSVDHSPSGANVLTF.

The chain carries TRBV6-2 or TRBV6-3 and TRBJ2-7, with 8 bases identical to TRBD1. The CDR3 has 15 residues. V lost 10 bases to trimming and J lost 3 bases; unmatched junction nucleotides: 14. CDR1 and CDR2 (germline): MNHEY, SVGEGT. CDR3 residues: CANRAGQGQGYEQYF. The CDR3 bases are TGTGCCAACAGGGCCGGACAGGGTCAAGGCTACGAGCAGTACTTC.

The V gene is TRBV5-1, the J gene TRBJ2-7; TRBD1 agrees at 8 bases. The CDR3 totals 14 residues. Unmatched junction bases numbered 5, after V lost 1 base and J lost 5 bases. The germline CDR1 and CDR2 sequences are SGHRS and YFSETQ. DNA for the CDR3: TGCGCCAGCAGCTTGAGGGACAGGTCGCACGAGCAGTACTTC. Translated, it gives CASSLRDRSHEQYF.

The chain is built from TRBV27 and TRBJ2-3; no reliable D call. V shed 8 bases and J shed 4 bases, with 13 bases lying between them. The CDR3 sequence is 13 residues long. Germline V gives CDR1 MNHEY, CDR2 SMNVEV (reference sequence). CDR3 DNA: TGTGCCAGCGGGCTTATGGGTCCAGATACGCAGTATTTT. Encoded protein: CASGLMGPDTQYF.

This clonotype was seen a single time. The chain recombines TRBV5-5 with TRBJ1-5; perhaps TRBD1 as D (5 bases). CDR3 length: 15 amino acids. Germline-derived CDR1 and CDR2 are SGHKS and YYEKEE (reference sequence). V was clipped by 0 bases and J by 4 bases, with 11 bases between them. The CDR3 nucleotides read TGTGCCAGCAGCTTGGGTGACAGCAAGAATCAGCCCCAGCATTTT. Protein product: CASSLGDSKNQPQHF.

The chain couples TRBV3-1 to TRBJ1-2; D might be TRBD1 (5 bases). Trimming took 3 bases from V and 6 from J, leaving 11 bases between them. Per germline, CDR1 LGHDT and CDR2 YNNKEL (reference sequence). The CDR3 extends over 13 amino acids. CDR3 region: CASSQQGNNGYTF. The CDR3 region has the DNA TGTGCCAGCAGCCAGCAGGGAAACAATGGCTACACCTTC.

V and J are TRBV5-1 and TRBJ2-1, with D possibly matching TRBD2 (5 bases). Gene TRBJ2-7 matches the end of the DNA better, so the J call may be wrong. Germline V gives CDR1 SGHRS, CDR2 YFSETQ. CDR3 length: 17 residues. CDR3: CASSFLATGSSYNEQYF. The CDR3 DNA reads TGCGCCAGCAGCTTCCTAGCTACGGGGAGCTCCTACAATGAGCAGTACTTC.

V gene TRBV7-2 combines with J gene TRBJ2-5; tentative D call: TRBD1 (6 bases). The J call may be mistaken, given a closer DNA end match to TRBJ2-7. CDR3 size: 15 residues. CDR1 SGHTA and CDR2 FQGNSA come from the germline V gene. Here the CDR3 reads CASSTITGTLSEQYF. The CDR3 coding sequence is TGTGCCAGCAGCACCATCACCGGGACACTGAGCGAGCAGTACTTC.

The V call is TRBV27, the J call TRBJ1-1; D call uncertain. From germline, CDR1 is MNHEY and CDR2 SMNVEV (reference sequence). The CDR3 runs 13 residues. With 0 bases removed from V and 3 bases from J, the gap between germline ends came to 5 bases. CDR3 DNA: TGTGCCAGCAGTTTATCGAGCTACACTGAAGCTTTCTTT. Protein sequence: CASSLSSYTEAFF.

The J gene is TRBJ1-1, the V gene TRBV10-3; D is ambiguous. Germline V lookup: CDR1 ENHRY, CDR2 SYGVKD. CDR3 length: 13 residues. The germline V and J ends were trimmed by 10 bases and 0 bases, with 12 bases remaining between them. CDR3 bases: TGTGCCAGCAAGATAGACTTGAACACTGAAGCTTTCTTT. This sequence encodes CASKIDLNTEAFF.

In this sample, this clonotype turned up a few times. V is TRBV7-3 and J is TRBJ1-2, with D possibly being TRBD1 (5 bases). The V gene lost 5 bases and the J gene lost 8 bases, with 18 bases spanning the gap. This CDR3 spans 14 amino acids. Germline loops: CDR1 SGHTA, CDR2 FQGTGA. CDR3 residues: CASSAGTPGRGYTF. CDR3 coding DNA: TGTGCCAGCAGCGCCGGGACTCCCGGACGCGGCTACACCTTC.

J is TRBJ2-5 and V is TRBV9; TRBD1 matches 8 bases. Per the germline V gene, CDR1 is SGDLS and CDR2 is YYNGEE. The length of the CDR3 is 16 residues. The V segment lost 1 base and the J segment 5 bases; nucleotides outside the gene matches: 10. The CDR3 DNA follows: TGTGCCAGCAGCGTATCCGGACAGGGCCGGTTGGAGACCCAGTACTTC. This encodes CASSVSGQGRLETQYF.

The rearrangement links TRBV12-1 to TRBJ2-2; no DNA check was done on the table's D call, TRBD2. TRBV12-1 is shown as a pseudogene. The CDR3 runs 18 residues. CDR3 region: CASSFAQGEAVNTGELFF. The CDR3 bases are TGTGCCAGCAGCTTTGCGCAGGGAGAGGCTGTGAACACCGGGGAGCTGTTTTTT.

The chain couples TRBV5-1 to TRBJ2-6; D is unclear. Looked up from germline, CDR1 is SGHRS and CDR2 is YFSETQ. This CDR3 region has 15 residues. Trimming left V 4 bases short and J 0 bases short, with 8 bases between. As DNA, the CDR3 is TGCGCCAGCAGCGCGATAGACTCTGGGGCCAACGTCCTGACTTTC. Protein: CASSAIDSGANVLTF.

The sample holds a few counts of this clonotype. V and J are TRBV12-3 or TRBV12-4 and TRBJ1-2, with 7 bases aligning to TRBD1. CDR3 length equals 14 residues. The J segment lost 3 bases and the V segment lost 5 bases, leaving 6 bases of the junction unmatched. The DNA for the CDR3 is TGTGCCAGCAGTGTTTCCGACAGGGACTATGGCTACACCTTC. This gives the protein CASSVSDRDYGYTF.

This chain connects TRBV3-1 to TRBJ1-2, with unresolved D. There are 14 residues in the CDR3. Germline CDR1 and CDR2: LGHDT and YNNKEL (reference sequence). The V and J ends lost 4 bases and 8 bases respectively, with 17 bases between them. The chain's CDR3 is CASSPPGEGRGYTF. The CDR3 DNA follows: TGTGCCAGCAGCCCCCCGGGAGAGGGTCGAGGCTACACCTTC.

Only a few counts were recorded for this clonotype. The chain employs TRBV27 and TRBJ2-4; 7 nucleotides agree with TRBD1. CDR1 and CDR2 (germline): MNHEY, SMNVEV (reference sequence). The CDR3 covers 15 residues. V shed 5 bases and J 6 bases; nucleotides not matched to a gene: 10. CDR3 residues: CASSPQGVLGNIQYF. DNA for the CDR3: TGTGCCAGCAGTCCTCAGGGGGTCCTCGGAAACATTCAGTACTTC.

A few counts support this clonotype. The DNA of the CDR3 is TGTGCCAGCAGCTTACATGCTGACTCCGAGCAGTACTTC. Translation: CASSLHADSEQYF. This chain connects TRBV7-2 to TRBJ2-7, with D uncertain. V was pared by 2 bases and J by 6 bases, with 11 bases between. CDR3 length equals 13 residues. Germline V lookup: CDR1 SGHTA, CDR2 FQGNSA.

The CDR3 reads CAAAPGFNQPQHF. In DNA form, the CDR3 reads TGTGCCGCCGCCCCGGGGTTCAATCAGCCCCAGCATTTT. The chain carries TRBV12-3 or TRBV12-4 and TRBJ1-5; no firm D call. This CDR3 contains 13 residues. With 11 bases removed from V and 3 bases from J, the gap between germline ends came to 14 bases.